The rows below give T cell receptor beta chains drawn from one sample of a study of immune evolution from preneoplasia to lung adenocarcinoma. Profiling relied on immunoSEQ multiplex PCR, and the TCRdb table lists in-frame clones only, not all of them. The sample gives 25,000 or so clones, around 74% of which show up once; 4.5% to 7% is in the top ten. Material for sequencing was FFPE invasive lung adenocarcinoma tissue. These receptors were obtained from a person in their sixties with invasive lung adenocarcinoma. Some clones in this sample may be carry-over from other donors' samples. CDR3s include the opening cysteine and the closing phenylalanine or tryptophan. A D gene is named only where the DNA matches it firmly. Clone size is shown for a subset of rows, as once, few, many or a class of expanded clone.

v_gene,d_gene,abundance,j_gene,CDR3nt,CDR3aa
TRBV7-3,TRBD2,once,TRBJ2-2,TGTGCCAGCAGCTTAAGGTCTGCGGGAGGGCTAAACACCGGGGAGCTGTTTTTT,CASSLRSAGGLNTGELFF
TRBV15,-,medium-sized,TRBJ1-5,TGTGCCACCAGCGGTGAGGGGGGGACGGGGACTATAGAGCCCCAGCATTTT,CATSGEGGTGTIEPQHF
TRBV9,-,-,TRBJ2-5,TGTGCCAGCAGCAGGACAGAACAAGAGACCCAGTACTTC,CASSRTEQETQYF
TRBV28,TRBD2,-,TRBJ2-1,TGTGCCAGCTTCAGCGGGAGGGGCCACAATGAGCAGTTCTTC,CASFSGRGHNEQFF
TRBV6-6,-,-,TRBJ1-5,TGTGCCAGCAGCCCCCGGCGGGGCCAGGGCGATCAGCCCCAGCATTTT,CASSPRRGQGDQPQHF
TRBV5-6,-,-,TRBJ2-1,TGTGCCGCTGGGTCGGAGAATGAGCAGTTCTTC,CAAGSENEQFF
TRBV5-4,-,-,TRBJ2-3,TGTGCCAGCAGCTTGGGCCCTCAGATCACAGATACGCAGTATTTT,CASSLGPQITDTQYF
TRBV6-4,-,-,TRBJ2-1,TGTGCCAGCAGTGTAGGGGACTACAATGAGCAGTTCTTC,CASSVGDYNEQFF
TRBV5-1,TRBD2,-,TRBJ2-3,TGCGCCAGCAGCCTCCGGGACTCCGGGGGGACCACAGATACGCAGTATTTT,CASSLRDSGGTTDTQYF
TRBV13,TRBD2,-,TRBJ2-7,TGTGCCAGCAGCCCCCGACTAGCGGGAGTTTGGGAGCAGTACTTC,CASSPRLAGVWEQYF